Listed below are T cell receptor beta chains from one sample, sequenced in a study of blood T cells in healthy people across ages. TCRdb re-analysed the 5' RACE reads in MiXCR, keeping a single row per CDR3 protein. The sample has approximately 700,000 distinct CDR3 sequences, around 32% seen once. Sequenced material: blood. The source is an elderly woman in good health. Each CDR3 is given with its conserved first and last residue. Each record gives: J gene, clone size, D gene, V gene, CDR3 DNA, CDR3 protein. D genes are given only for firm matches. Clone size is not always given. Where it is, it says once, few, many or a class for expanded clones.

j_call: TRBJ2-7
clone_size: many
d_call: TRBD1
v_call: TRBV2
cdr3_nt: TGTGCCAGCAAACGACAGGGTCGCGAGCAGTACTTC
cdr3_aa: CASKRQGREQYF

j_call: TRBJ1-2
clone_size: many
d_call: TRBD1
v_call: TRBV4-2
cdr3_nt: TGTGCCAGCAGCCCCCTCCCTGGGACAGGGGGAGCTAACTATGGCTACACCTTC
cdr3_aa: CASSPLPGTGGANYGYTF

j_call: TRBJ1-2
clone_size: few
d_call: .
v_call: TRBV18
cdr3_nt: TGTGCCAGCTCACGCGGACTCCTCGGGGACTATGGCTACACCTTC
cdr3_aa: CASSRGLLGDYGYTF

j_call: TRBJ2-3
clone_size: many
d_call: .
v_call: TRBV20-1
cdr3_nt: TGCAGTGCTAGAGATCCGAACCGGCGGGACACCTTAGGCACAGATACGCAGTATTTT
cdr3_aa: CSARDPNRRDTLGTDTQYF

j_call: TRBJ2-1
clone_size: many
d_call: TRBD2
v_call: TRBV4-3
cdr3_nt: TGCGCCAGCAGCCAAGCGGGGGGGGACAATGAGCAGTTCTTC
cdr3_aa: CASSQAGGDNEQFF

j_call: TRBJ1-1
clone_size: few
d_call: .
v_call: TRBV5-1
cdr3_nt: TGCGTCAGCAGCCCCCTCGAGGGGATGAACGCTGAAGCTTTCTTT
cdr3_aa: CVSSPLEGMNAEAFF

j_call: TRBJ2-3
clone_size: many
d_call: .
v_call: TRBV20-1
cdr3_nt: TGCAGTGCTAGTAGTGACAGCACAGATACGCAGTATTTT
cdr3_aa: CSASSDSTDTQYF

j_call: TRBJ2-3
clone_size: few
d_call: .
v_call: TRBV7-9
cdr3_nt: TGTGCCAGCAGCTCTTCCCAAGGGGGGGGGCCCTCTGATACGCAGTATTTT
cdr3_aa: CASSSSQGGGPSDTQYF

j_call: TRBJ2-7
clone_size: many
d_call: TRBD2
v_call: TRBV5-1
cdr3_nt: TGCGCCAGCAGCCTCGCGGAAGCGGGGGCCTACGAGCAGTACTTC
cdr3_aa: CASSLAEAGAYEQYF

j_call: TRBJ1-2
clone_size: many
d_call: TRBD1
v_call: TRBV2
cdr3_nt: TGTGCCAGCACTGACAGGGACGGCTACACCTTC
cdr3_aa: CASTDRDGYTF

j_call: TRBJ1-3
clone_size: .
d_call: .
v_call: TRBV20-1
cdr3_nt: TGCAGTGCTGGGGGGGGGTTCTCTGGAAACACCATATATTTT
cdr3_aa: CSAGGGFSGNTIYF

j_call: TRBJ2-7
clone_size: .
d_call: .
v_call: TRBV5-1
cdr3_nt: TGCGCCAGCTTACTGGAGGGGTTCTACAATGAGCAGTACTTC
cdr3_aa: CASLLEGFYNEQYF

j_call: TRBJ1-1
clone_size: many
d_call: .
v_call: TRBV7-2
cdr3_nt: TGTGCCAGCAGCTTAGACCCGGGGACACACACTGAAGCTTTCTTT
cdr3_aa: CASSLDPGTHTEAFF

j_call: TRBJ2-3
clone_size: many
d_call: TRBD2
v_call: TRBV7-2
cdr3_nt: TGTGCCAGCAGCTTTGGGGGGGGGGAGTCGGATACGCAGTATTTT
cdr3_aa: CASSFGGGESDTQYF

j_call: TRBJ2-7
clone_size: once
d_call: TRBD2
v_call: TRBV20-1
cdr3_nt: TGCAGTGCTCGGACTAGCGGGGGCTCCTACAATGAGCAGTACTTC
cdr3_aa: CSARTSGGSYNEQYF

j_call: TRBJ1-5
clone_size: many
d_call: TRBD1
v_call: TRBV3-1
cdr3_nt: TGTGCCAGCAGCCAAGGGGACAGGGTTTGGGGCAATCAGCCCCAGCATTTT
cdr3_aa: CASSQGDRVWGNQPQHF

j_call: TRBJ2-3
clone_size: many
d_call: .
v_call: TRBV12-3/TRBV12-4
cdr3_nt: TGTGCCAGCAGTTTTCCGAGGGGATTGTTTAGTACAGATACGCAGTATTTT
cdr3_aa: CASSFPRGLFSTDTQYF

j_call: TRBJ2-3
clone_size: .
d_call: TRBD1
v_call: TRBV29-1
cdr3_nt: TGCAACGTTGAAGGGGGAGACAGGGGAACAGATACGCAGTATTTT
cdr3_aa: CNVEGGDRGTDTQYF

j_call: TRBJ1-5
clone_size: .
d_call: TRBD1
v_call: TRBV20-1
cdr3_nt: TGCAGTGCACAGGGGGGGGGCGGGCAGCCCCAGCATTTT
cdr3_aa: CSAQGGGGQPQHF

j_call: TRBJ1-6
clone_size: many
d_call: .
v_call: TRBV7-2
cdr3_nt: TGTGCCAGCAGCCGTTTTGGACGGACCGGCCTGGGAGATAATTCACCCCTCCACTTT
cdr3_aa: CASSRFGRTGLGDNSPLHF

j_call: TRBJ2-1
clone_size: many
d_call: TRBD2
v_call: TRBV12-3/TRBV12-4
cdr3_nt: TGTTCCAGCAGTTTAACGGGGGGGCGGGCGGTTGAGCAGTTCTTC
cdr3_aa: CSSSLTGGRAVEQFF

j_call: TRBJ2-7
clone_size: .
d_call: .
v_call: TRBV12-3/TRBV12-4
cdr3_nt: TGTGCCAGCAGTTCAACAGGGTATGGGTACGAGCAGTACTTC
cdr3_aa: CASSSTGYGYEQYF

j_call: TRBJ1-5
clone_size: .
d_call: .
v_call: TRBV4-3
cdr3_nt: TGCGCCAGCAGCCAAGGAATTGATAAGGGGTCGCGGCATTTT
cdr3_aa: CASSQGIDKGSRHF

j_call: TRBJ1-6
clone_size: few
d_call: .
v_call: TRBV3-1
cdr3_nt: TGTGCCAGCAGCCAAGCTGCGGGGGAGTCACCCCTCCACTTT
cdr3_aa: CASSQAAGESPLHF

j_call: TRBJ2-4
clone_size: once
d_call: .
v_call: TRBV5-6
cdr3_nt: TGTACCAGCAGCCAATTACGGGGGGCCTCCAAAAACATTCAGTACTTC
cdr3_aa: CTSSQLRGASKNIQYF

j_call: TRBJ2-5
clone_size: .
d_call: TRBD2
v_call: TRBV20-1
cdr3_nt: TGCAGTGCTAGAGACGGACTAGCGGGGCTACAAGAGACCCAGTACTTC
cdr3_aa: CSARDGLAGLQETQYF

j_call: TRBJ2-1
clone_size: .
d_call: .
v_call: TRBV7-9
cdr3_nt: TGTGCCAGCACCAAAGGGCAGGTCTACAATGAGCAGTTCTTC
cdr3_aa: CASTKGQVYNEQFF

j_call: TRBJ2-7
clone_size: few
d_call: .
v_call: TRBV7-8
cdr3_nt: TGTGCCAGCAGCCGATCCGGGACATCCTACAATGAGCAGTACTTC
cdr3_aa: CASSRSGTSYNEQYF

j_call: TRBJ2-5
clone_size: many
d_call: .
v_call: TRBV6-5
cdr3_nt: TGTGCCAGCAGTTACTCGATTGGGGAGACCCAGTACTTC
cdr3_aa: CASSYSIGETQYF

j_call: TRBJ2-1
clone_size: once
d_call: TRBD2
v_call: TRBV5-4
cdr3_nt: TGTGCCAGCAGGACCGCGGGGGGGGAGTCCTACAATGAGCAGTTCTTC
cdr3_aa: CASRTAGGESYNEQFF

j_call: TRBJ2-1
clone_size: many
d_call: TRBD1
v_call: TRBV5-1
cdr3_nt: TGCGCCAGCAGCAGGGAACAGGGGTGGTCCTACAATGAGCAGTTCTTC
cdr3_aa: CASSREQGWSYNEQFF

j_call: TRBJ1-4
clone_size: .
d_call: TRBD1
v_call: TRBV7-2
cdr3_nt: TGTGCCAGCAGCTTGGGTCTACAGGGGGGGGGAAAACTGTTTTTT
cdr3_aa: CASSLGLQGGGKLFF

j_call: TRBJ2-3
clone_size: many
d_call: .
v_call: TRBV14
cdr3_nt: TGTGCCAGCAGCCAAGATCTAAGGGATACGCAGTATTTT
cdr3_aa: CASSQDLRDTQYF

j_call: TRBJ2-1
clone_size: many
d_call: TRBD2
v_call: TRBV5-1
cdr3_nt: TGCGCCAGCACCCGCAGGGTAGCGGGGGGTTCCTACAATGAGCAGTTCTTC
cdr3_aa: CASTRRVAGGSYNEQFF

j_call: TRBJ2-5
clone_size: many
d_call: .
v_call: TRBV18
cdr3_nt: TGTGCCAGCTCACCGGTCGGGAGAGAAGAGACCCAGTACTTC
cdr3_aa: CASSPVGREETQYF

j_call: TRBJ2-7
clone_size: few
d_call: TRBD1
v_call: TRBV29-1
cdr3_nt: TGCAGCGTTTGGGGGACAGGGATCGACTACGAGCAGTACTTC
cdr3_aa: CSVWGTGIDYEQYF

j_call: TRBJ2-1
clone_size: many
d_call: .
v_call: TRBV29-1
cdr3_nt: TGCAGCGTTCTCAATACTTTGGGACCCCGTGTAGAGCAGTTCTTC
cdr3_aa: CSVLNTLGPRVEQFF

j_call: TRBJ1-1
clone_size: .
d_call: .
v_call: TRBV21-1
cdr3_nt: TGTGCCAGCAGCACCGACAGGAACGACGTCCGAGAAGACACTGAAGCTTTCTTT
cdr3_aa: CASSTDRNDVREDTEAFF

j_call: TRBJ2-7
clone_size: .
d_call: TRBD1
v_call: TRBV20-1
cdr3_nt: TGCAGTGTTAGGACAGGGCTTTCCTACGAGCAGTACTTC
cdr3_aa: CSVRTGLSYEQYF

j_call: TRBJ1-1
clone_size: .
d_call: TRBD1
v_call: TRBV20-1
cdr3_nt: TGCAGTGCCGGAAGAACAGGGGGCTTCATGAACACTGAAGCTTTCTTT
cdr3_aa: CSAGRTGGFMNTEAFF

j_call: TRBJ1-4
clone_size: .
d_call: .
v_call: TRBV14
cdr3_nt: TGTGCCAGCAGCCAAGATAAGGGGACGAAAGCAACTAATGAAAAACTGTTTTTT
cdr3_aa: CASSQDKGTKATNEKLFF

j_call: TRBJ1-2
clone_size: many
d_call: .
v_call: TRBV4-2
cdr3_nt: TGTGCCAGCAGCCAAGATAGGACACGGACCTATGGCTACACCTTC
cdr3_aa: CASSQDRTRTYGYTF

j_call: TRBJ1-1
clone_size: many
d_call: .
v_call: TRBV4-3
cdr3_nt: TGCGCCAGCAGCCAAGATCCACGGATAGGGAACACTGAAGCTTTCTTT
cdr3_aa: CASSQDPRIGNTEAFF

j_call: TRBJ1-1
clone_size: .
d_call: .
v_call: TRBV11-2
cdr3_nt: TGTACCAGCAGCTTCCGGGGGCGCGGGAACACTGAAGCTTTCTTT
cdr3_aa: CTSSFRGRGNTEAFF

j_call: TRBJ2-3
clone_size: many
d_call: TRBD2
v_call: TRBV4-3
cdr3_nt: TGCGCCAGCAGCCCAAGGGTATCAGCGGGGGGGCCCCTTACGCAGTATTTT
cdr3_aa: CASSPRVSAGGPLTQYF

j_call: TRBJ2-2
clone_size: once
d_call: .
v_call: TRBV5-1
cdr3_nt: TGCGCCAGCAGCTTGGCGGCAGTACAGATCGGGGAGCTGTTTTTT
cdr3_aa: CASSLAAVQIGELFF

j_call: TRBJ2-3
clone_size: many
d_call: .
v_call: TRBV12-3/TRBV12-4
cdr3_nt: TGTGCCAGCAGCCTGACGGGTTGGAATACGCAGTATTTT
cdr3_aa: CASSLTGWNTQYF

j_call: TRBJ1-2
clone_size: .
d_call: .
v_call: TRBV6-5
cdr3_nt: TGTGCCAGCAGTTACAGCCTAAAGGCAAACTATGGCTACACCTTC
cdr3_aa: CASSYSLKANYGYTF

j_call: TRBJ2-1
clone_size: many
d_call: .
v_call: TRBV7-3
cdr3_nt: TGTGCCTCAAGCCTCCAAGGGCCCCCCGTCGGTGAGCAGTTCTTC
cdr3_aa: CASSLQGPPVGEQFF

j_call: TRBJ2-6
clone_size: .
d_call: .
v_call: TRBV5-1
cdr3_nt: TGCGCCAGCAGCGGAGGGGAACCTGGGGCCAACGTCCTGACTTTC
cdr3_aa: CASSGGEPGANVLTF

j_call: TRBJ2-3
clone_size: .
d_call: .
v_call: TRBV25-1
cdr3_nt: TGTGCCAGCAGTGATCCCCCAGGGACCACAGATACGCAGTATTTT
cdr3_aa: CASSDPPGTTDTQYF

j_call: TRBJ2-1
clone_size: .
d_call: .
v_call: TRBV5-1
cdr3_nt: TGCGCCAGCAGCTTGGGAACTCTGGGGGATGAGCAGTTCTTC
cdr3_aa: CASSLGTLGDEQFF

j_call: TRBJ1-2
clone_size: many
d_call: .
v_call: TRBV5-1
cdr3_nt: TGTGCCAGCAGCCCGGACAGTAACTATGGCTACACCTTC
cdr3_aa: CASSPDSNYGYTF

j_call: TRBJ2-5
clone_size: once
d_call: TRBD1
v_call: TRBV11-2
cdr3_nt: TGTGCCAGTAGCTTAGATCTTGACAGGGCTGAGCAGTACTTC
cdr3_aa: CASSLDLDRAEQYF

j_call: TRBJ2-5
clone_size: .
d_call: TRBD1
v_call: TRBV11-1
cdr3_nt: TGTGCCAACAGCCTCTCCCGGGACAGAGCGACCCAGTACTTC
cdr3_aa: CANSLSRDRATQYF

j_call: TRBJ2-1
clone_size: .
d_call: .
v_call: TRBV29-1
cdr3_nt: TGCAGCGTTGAGTTCGGAACAGGGTGGAATGAGCAGTTCTTC
cdr3_aa: CSVEFGTGWNEQFF

j_call: TRBJ2-1
clone_size: .
d_call: TRBD2
v_call: TRBV9
cdr3_nt: TGTGCCAGCAGCGTAGCTCCGGGGGGGCTTGGCAATGAGCAGTTCTTC
cdr3_aa: CASSVAPGGLGNEQFF

j_call: TRBJ2-1
clone_size: .
d_call: .
v_call: TRBV16
cdr3_nt: TGTGCCAGCAGCCAATTTAGGGAAGAGCAGTTCTTC
cdr3_aa: CASSQFREEQFF

j_call: TRBJ1-1
clone_size: many
d_call: .
v_call: TRBV20-1
cdr3_nt: TGCAGTGCTAGCCGAGACAGGAACACTGAAGCTTTCTTT
cdr3_aa: CSASRDRNTEAFF

j_call: TRBJ2-1
clone_size: .
d_call: TRBD2
v_call: TRBV30
cdr3_nt: TGTGCCTGGGGGCAGGGACTAGAGCGTGAGCAGTTCTTC
cdr3_aa: CAWGQGLEREQFF